This passage covers 20 T cell receptor beta chains from one sample sequenced in a study of T cells in Graves' hyperthyroidism and ophthalmopathy. Amplification yielded TCR beta CDR3 regions, with RNA transcripts as the source. Using the HTBI primer set, a first-round RT-PCR was run on the TCR CDR3. TCRdb itself ran the multiplex PCR reads through MiXCR, one entry per CDR3 protein. This sample yields approximately 610,000 distinct CDR3 sequences, of which roughly 17% are seen a single time; about 17% belongs to the top ten. Sequencing was performed on blood. The receptors stem from a woman aged 18-29 years with Graves' hyperthyroidism.

This clonotype came up many times. The chain joins TRBV20-1 to TRBJ2-1; D might be TRBD2 (6 bases). From germline, CDR1 is DFQATT and CDR2 SNEGSKA (reference sequence). The CDR3 is 16 residues long. The V end lost 3 bases, the J end lost 8 bases, and 23 bases lay between the germline ends. CDR3 DNA: TGCAGTGCTAGCCTCCGGGACTCAGTGGGAAGGGATGAGCAGTTCTTC. Translation gives CSASLRDSVGRDEQFF.

This chain joins TRBV6-1 and TRBJ2-1, with 11 bases lining up with TRBD2. The CDR3 spans 15 residues. Germline assignment: CDR1 MNHNS and CDR2 SASEGT. J gave up 5 bases and V 6 bases, and 6 bases lay outside the gene matches. For the CDR3, the DNA is TGTGCCAGCAGATTAGCGGGAGGGCCCAACAATGAGCAGTTCTTC. Translating it yields CASRLAGGPNNEQFF.

A word on this clonotype: It may be a read error: a sequence one base away is much more abundant. The V call is TRBV12-3 or TRBV12-4, the J call TRBJ2-7; D call uncertain. Trimming shortened V by 5 bases and J by 2 bases, and 16 bases separated the two germline ends. The CDR3 runs 15 residues. CDR3 residues: CASSGRDTNTYEQYF. The CDR3, as DNA: TGTGCCAGCAGTGGCCGAGACACGAACACCTACGAGCAGTACTTC.

The V call is TRBV4-1, the J call TRBJ2-1; no clear D. Trimming left V 4 bases short and J 9 bases short, with 13 bases between. The CDR3 length is 13 residues. Germline V gives CDR1 MGHRA, CDR2 YSYEKL. The CDR3, as DNA: TGCGCCAGCAGCCCGCAAATAAATCTTGAGCAGTTCTTC. Its protein is CASSPQINLEQFF.

The table lists this clonotype with a few counts. This may stem from a read error, because a much larger clone lies one nucleotide away. The V and J genes are TRBV9 and TRBJ1-1, with 7 bases that match TRBD1. Germline values: CDR1 SGDLS, CDR2 YYNGEE. The CDR3 extends over 14 amino acids. V lost 3 bases, J lost 1 base, and 3 bases stayed unmatched. The chain's CDR3 is CASSATGTNTEAFF. In nucleotides, the CDR3 is TGTGCCAGCAGCGCGACAGGGACGAACACTGAAGCTTTCTTT.

This sequence joins TRBV4-3 and TRBJ1-2, with unresolved D. The V gene lost 0 bases and the J gene lost 3 bases, with 11 bases spanning the gap. The CDR3 loop spans 15 amino acids. The germline V gene encodes CDR1 LGHNA and CDR2 YSLEER. CDR3 sequence reads: CASSQDLRPDYGYTF. The CDR3 DNA sequence: TGCGCCAGCAGCCAAGATCTGCGTCCAGACTATGGCTACACCTTC.

This clonotype was counted at least ten times. The CDR3 coding sequence is TGTGCCAGCAGCTCAACAGTGAACACTGAAGCTTTCTTT. This codes for CASSSTVNTEAFF. The chain uses TRBV7-2 and TRBJ1-1; no clear D. CDR3 size: 13 residues. The V end lost 4 bases, the J end lost 0 bases, and 6 bases lay between the germline ends. The germline CDR1 and CDR2 sequences are SGHTA and FQGNSA.

This clonotype was recorded many times. This chain connects TRBV6-1 to TRBJ1-6; 9 bases map to TRBD1. Losses at the gene ends were 3 bases for V and 9 bases for J; bases not matched to a gene: 12. CDR3 length: 17 residues. Germline CDR1 is MNHNS and CDR2 is SASEGT. CDR3 DNA sequence: TGTGCCAGCAGTGACCCCCTCGGACAGGGGATTGGTTCACCCCTCCACTTT. Protein: CASSDPLGQGIGSPLHF.

The genes are TRBV5-6 and TRBJ1-1; D unclear. V lost 6 bases and J lost 8, with 17 bases in between. Per the germline V gene, CDR1 is SGHDT and CDR2 is YYEEEE. The CDR3 is made up of 13 amino acids. CDR3 nucleotides: TGTGCCAGCAAGGGATGGACCGTGACAGAAGCTTTCTTT. Protein: CASKGWTVTEAFF.

This rearrangement joins TRBV20-1 to TRBJ2-7; 9 nucleotides agree with TRBD2. After removal of 0 bases from V and 2 bases from J, the junction contained 2 bases not matched to a gene. The germline V gene encodes CDR1 DFQATT and CDR2 SNEGSKA (reference sequence). The CDR3 totals 14 residues. As DNA, the CDR3 is TGCAGTGCTAGAGAGACTAGCGGCCCCTACGAGCAGTACTTC. Translated, it gives CSARETSGPYEQYF.

This chain connects TRBV7-9 to TRBJ2-3; weak D call: TRBD1 (5 bases). Germline CDR1 reads SEHNR; CDR2 reads FQNEAQ (reference sequence). V was clipped by 4 bases and J by 4 bases, with 15 bases between them. The length of the CDR3 is 15 residues. CDR3 bases: TGTGCCAGCAGCTCTGGAGACAGAGCCCCAGATACGCAGTATTTT. Protein product: CASSSGDRAPDTQYF.

In this sample, this clonotype turned up a few times. In nucleotides, the CDR3 is TGTGCCAGCAGTCCCCCTGGGGGTGGAATTGTGGGTCAGCCCCAGCATTTT. Protein: CASSPPGGGIVGQPQHF. This chain uses TRBV12-3 or TRBV12-4 with TRBJ1-5; a possible D gene is TRBD1 (5 bases). The CDR3 loop spans 17 amino acids. V was clipped by 5 bases and J by 6 bases, with 23 bases between them.

The sample holds a few counts of this clonotype. The V gene is TRBV4-3, the J gene TRBJ1-6, with 11 nucleotides matching TRBD1. The germline CDR1 and CDR2 sequences are LGHNA and YSLEER. V dropped 3 bases and J dropped 11; count of bases not matched to a gene: 6. This CDR3 has 15 residues. The CDR3 bases are TGCGCCAGCAGCCAGGACAGGGGGCGCGGGCCACCCCTCCACTTT. As protein: CASSQDRGRGPPLHF.

This clonotype was counted between two and nine times. V and J are TRBV20-1 and TRBJ1-2, with unresolved D. Germline V lookup: CDR1 DFQATT, CDR2 SNEGSKA (reference sequence). The CDR3 is made up of 14 amino acids. V shed 0 bases and J shed 4 bases, with 12 bases lying between them. The CDR3 reads CSARDSRGSYGYTF. The CDR3 coding sequence is TGCAGTGCTAGAGATTCGAGAGGGAGCTATGGCTACACCTTC.

Only a few counts were recorded for this clonotype. The V call is TRBV6-2 or TRBV6-3, the J call TRBJ2-1, with 8 bases matching TRBD2. Germline V CDR1 and CDR2: MNHEY, SVGEGT. Trimming at V came to 8 bases and at J to 0 bases, leaving 6 bases not matched to a gene. This CDR3 spans 15 amino acids. The CDR3: CASGPSGSSYNEQFF. The CDR3 DNA follows: TGTGCCAGCGGACCCAGCGGGAGCTCCTACAATGAGCAGTTCTTC.

This clonotype was observed at least ten times. The V call is TRBV7-9, the J call TRBJ1-2, with D tentatively TRBD1 (6 bases). Germline CDR1 and CDR2: SEHNR and FQNEAQ (reference sequence). CDR3 size: 15 residues. V lost 5 bases and J 4 bases, leaving 17 bases between the germline ends. The CDR3 sequence: CASSARTAPGYGYTF. For the CDR3, the DNA is TGTGCCAGCAGCGCCCGGACAGCCCCTGGCTATGGCTACACCTTC.

This clonotype was observed many times. The rearrangement links TRBV11-3 to TRBJ2-5; TRBD2 matches at 8 bases. Germline V lookup: CDR1 SGHNT, CDR2 YENEEA. Germline trimming cut 4 bases from V and 5 bases from J; bases unmatched to any gene: 6. This CDR3 has 14 amino acids. CDR3 sequence (DNA): TGTGCCAGCAGCTGGGACCGGGGGGGGGAGACCCAGTACTTC. Its protein is CASSWDRGGETQYF.

The sample holds many counts of this clonotype. The chain uses TRBV2 and TRBJ1-1; D unresolved. Germline lookup yields CDR1 SNHLY and CDR2 FYNNEI. V was clipped by 3 bases and J by 1 base, with 9 bases between them. CDR3 size: 14 residues. In DNA, the CDR3 is TGTGCCAGCAGTGACCCGATCGGGAACACTGAAGCTTTCTTT. Its protein is CASSDPIGNTEAFF.

This clonotype was observed a few times. The CDR3 DNA follows: TGTGCCAGCAGTCGGAGGGGGGGACATATCTACAATGAGCAGTTCTTC. As protein: CASSRRGGHIYNEQFF. V gene TRBV28 combines with J gene TRBJ2-1, with a weak D call TRBD2 (7 bases). The germline V and J ends were trimmed by 5 bases and 3 bases, with 17 bases remaining between them. The CDR3 consists of 16 residues. Germline loops: CDR1 MDHEN, CDR2 SYDVKM.

This clonotype was detected many times. The chain has TRBV28 and TRBJ2-1; 8 bases are a match to TRBD2. The CDR3 sequence is 16 residues long. J lost 4 bases, V lost 5 bases, and 10 bases had no gene match. Germline values: CDR1 MDHEN, CDR2 SYDVKM. The CDR3 nucleotides read TGTGCCAGCAGTCCCCCCCTGGCGGGAGGTTACAATGAGCAGTTCTTC. This encodes CASSPPLAGGYNEQFF.